The 21 T cell receptor beta chains presented below share a single source sample, sequenced in a study of cytomegalovirus exposure and HLA in healthy donors. The PCR used 60 Vbeta and 13 Jbeta primers. Repertoires were generated with immunoSEQ multiplex PCR, while TCRdb's copy carries only in-frame clones and drops some. The repertoire consists of 100,000 to 150,000 clones, with less than 85% occurring once and the leading ten covering approximately 20%. Sample: PBMCs. The receptor set was obtained from a man aged 18-30 years in good health and CMV-seropositive.

This clone was counted between two and nine times. The rearrangement links TRBV6-6 to TRBJ1-1; D may be TRBD1 (6 bases). The CDR3 has 16 amino acids. Trimming took off 6 bases at V and 0 bases at J, with 17 bases between the two ends. CDR1 and CDR2 from the germline V gene are MNHNY and SVGAGI (reference sequence). This chain's CDR3 is CASSVEDSSMNTEAFF. CDR3 DNA sequence: TGTGCCAGCAGCGTAGAGGACAGCTCGATGAACACTGAAGCTTTCTTT.

The chain couples TRBV7-9 to TRBJ1-1; D not resolved. Trimming pared 3 bases from V and 3 bases from J, leaving 17 bases between. The CDR3 loop spans 16 amino acids. Germline-derived CDR1 and CDR2 are SEHNR and FQNEAQ (reference sequence). CDR3 in amino acids: CASSLELAGKDTEAFF. DNA of the CDR3: TGTGCCAGCAGCTTGGAGCTAGCGGGTAAAGACACTGAAGCTTTCTTT.

The chain is built from TRBV2 and TRBJ2-1; D possibly corresponds to TRBD1 (5 bases). V was shortened by 8 bases and J by 0 bases, with 11 bases between the two germline ends. Looked up from germline, CDR1 is SNHLY and CDR2 is FYNNEI. The CDR3 has 14 amino acids. CDR3 loop: CASGQTDSYNEQFF. Here the CDR3 DNA reads TGTGCCAGCGGCCAGACAGACTCCTACAATGAGCAGTTCTTC.

The chain links TRBV21-1 to TRBJ1-4; the table names TRBD1, a call not compared with the DNA. TRBV21-1 is deemed a pseudogene. CDR3 size: 15 residues. CDR3 sequence reads: CASSIGQGPNEKLFF. Here the CDR3 DNA reads TGTGCCAGCAGCATAGGGCAGGGTCCTAATGAAAAACTGTTTTTT.

As concerns this clone: Other nucleotide sequences from this sample produce the same CDR3. The gene calls are TRBV30 and TRBJ2-5; D perhaps matches TRBD1 (5 bases). Germline CDR1 reads GTSNPN; CDR2 reads SVGIG (reference sequence). There are 13 residues in the CDR3. V was pared by 0 bases and J by 4 bases, with 9 bases between. Here the CDR3 reads CAWSVGQGETQYF. In DNA form, the CDR3 reads TGTGCCTGGAGTGTAGGGCAGGGAGAGACCCAGTACTTC. Supplemented by reference TRBV30 and TRBJ2-5, the full variable domain reads SQTIHQWPATLVQPVGSPLSLECTVEGTSNPNLYWYRQAAGRGLQLLFYSVGIGQISSEVPQNLSASRPQDRQFILSSKKLLLSDSGFYLCAWSVGQGETQYFGPGTRLLVL.

The rearrangement uses TRBV27 and TRBJ2-1, with D possibly being TRBD1 (5 bases). The CDR3 is 14 amino acids. V dropped 2 bases and J dropped 4 bases, with 9 bases sitting between them. Per germline, CDR1 MNHEY and CDR2 SMNVEV (reference sequence). The CDR3 loop is CASSLDDSYNEQFF. In DNA, the CDR3 is TGTGCCAGCAGTTTAGACGACAGTTACAATGAGCAGTTCTTC.

The J gene is TRBJ2-1, the V gene TRBV9; the match to TRBD2 covers 8 bases. In germline, CDR1 is SGDLS, CDR2 YYNGEE. V lost 3 bases, J lost 1 base, and 6 bases stayed unmatched. CDR3 length equals 16 residues. The CDR3 DNA reads as TGTGCCAGCAGCGGAGGCGGGGGGAATTCCTACAATGAGCAGTTCTTC. It yields the protein CASSGGGGNSYNEQFF.

The chain joins TRBV19 to TRBJ1-1; D may be TRBD1 (5 bases). This CDR3 is 14 amino acids long. Per the germline V gene, CDR1 is LNHDA and CDR2 is SQIVND (reference sequence). V lost 5 bases and J 2 bases, leaving 12 bases between the germline ends. CDR3 loop: CASSVTAANTEAFF. CDR3 nucleotides: TGTGCCAGTAGTGTGACAGCCGCCAACACTGAAGCTTTCTTT.

The V and J genes are TRBV6-5 and TRBJ1-1; tentative D call: TRBD1 (5 bases). V was shortened by 6 bases and J by 2 bases, with 13 bases between the two germline ends. This CDR3 has 14 amino acids. Germline V gene lookup returns CDR1 MNHEY and CDR2 SVGAGI. The CDR3 loop reads CASSSSGRNTEAFF. CDR3 coding DNA: TGTGCCAGCAGCTCGTCAGGGCGCAACACTGAAGCTTTCTTT.

This sequence joins TRBV27 and TRBJ1-5; no clear D gene. Trimming stripped 3 bases from V and 1 base from J, with 7 bases between. CDR1 MNHEY and CDR2 SMNVEV come from the germline V gene (reference sequence). The CDR3 totals 14 residues. This CDR3 reads CASSFRGSNQPQHF. The CDR3, as DNA: TGTGCCAGCAGTTTTCGGGGAAGCAATCAGCCCCAGCATTTT.

The genes are TRBV10-1 and TRBJ1-4, with D possibly TRBD1 on 5 matching bases. There are 17 residues in the CDR3. Germline V gene lookup returns CDR1 WNHNN and CDR2 SYGVQD (reference sequence). DNA for the CDR3: TGCGCTACCCTCCTCACCAGGGCCCGGGTCGTTAAGGAAAAACTGTTTTTT. The encoded protein is CATLLTRARVVKEKLFF.

This clone was seen more than once but under ten times. The same CDR3 also results from other DNA sequences found in this sample. The chain combines TRBV11-2 with TRBJ1-2; D remains unclear. This CDR3 comprises 12 residues. Germline CDR1 reads SGHAT; CDR2 reads FQNNGV. Between the trimmed V and J ends, which lost 1 base and 5 bases, there was a span of 5 bases. CDR3 DNA: TGTGCCAGCAGCTTAGCGGGTTATGGCTACACCTTC. Translation gives CASSLAGYGYTF.

V is TRBV15 and J is TRBJ1-1; 8 nucleotides match TRBD1. V shed 6 bases and J 5 bases; nucleotides not matched to a gene: 8. Germline lookup yields CDR1 LNHNV and CDR2 YYDKDF (reference sequence). This CDR3 spans 14 amino acids. Here the CDR3 reads CATRKNRGITEAFF. The CDR3 DNA sequence: TGTGCCACCAGAAAAAACAGGGGGATAACTGAAGCTTTCTTT.

The chain has TRBV5-8 and TRBJ2-5, with D unresolved. The CDR3 consists of 11 residues. The germline V and J ends were trimmed by 4 bases and 5 bases, with 6 bases remaining between them. Germline V gene sequence: CDR1 SGHTS, CDR2 YDEGEE. CDR3 sequence reads: CASSPRETQYF. The DNA of the CDR3 is TGTGCCAGCAGCCCCCGGGAGACCCAGTACTTC.

The chain has TRBV28 and TRBJ2-2; 12 nucleotides match TRBD2. Germline V gene sequence: CDR1 MDHEN, CDR2 SYDVKM. The CDR3 loop spans 16 amino acids. V gave up 6 bases and J gave up 3 bases; unmatched junction bases: 5. The CDR3 DNA sequence: TGTGCCAGCAGCCTACTAGCGGGGGGATACACCGGGGAGCTGTTTTTT. This encodes CASSLLAGGYTGELFF.

With respect to this clone: With a far larger clone one base away, a read error is the likely cause. The chain carries TRBV4-2 and TRBJ1-2, with TRBD1 matching 9 bases. Germline trimming cut 6 bases from V and 6 bases from J; bases unmatched to any gene: 2. Germline V gene data show CDR1 as LGHNA and CDR2 as YNFKEQ. The CDR3 sequence is 12 residues long. As DNA, the CDR3 is TGTGCCAGCAGAGACAGGGGGGATGGCTACACCTTC. It specifies CASRDRGDGYTF.

The chain links TRBV11-2 to TRBJ1-4; TRBD1 aligns across 9 bases. The CDR3 spans 14 residues. From germline, CDR1 is SGHAT and CDR2 FQNNGV. Unmatched junction bases numbered 6, after V lost 5 bases and J lost 8 bases. The CDR3 sequence is CASSMGQGGEKLFF. The CDR3 nucleotides read TGTGCCAGCAGCATGGGACAGGGTGGGGAAAAACTGTTTTTT.

The gene calls are TRBV5-1 and TRBJ1-6; D unclear. The CDR3 contains 16 residues. Germline CDR1 reads SGHRS; CDR2 reads YFSETQ. Trimming cost V 5 bases and J 0 bases, with 12 bases left between them. The CDR3 DNA is TGCGCCAGCAGTGCTACGGGGAGCTCCTATAATTCACCCCTCCACTTT. Translated: CASSATGSSYNSPLHF.

This clone was seen once. J is TRBJ1-6 and V is TRBV7-4, with a tentative D call TRBD1 (6 bases). Germline V CDR1 and CDR2: SGHVT, SQSDAQ. V lost 0 bases and J lost 8, with 23 bases in between. CDR3 length equals 19 residues. CDR3 protein: CASSLAPPQGLGWHSPLHF. CDR3 nucleotides: TGTGCCAGCAGCTTAGCTCCCCCACAGGGCTTGGGATGGCATTCACCCCTCCACTTT.

The chain joins TRBV6-1 to TRBJ2-7, with TRBD1 as a possible D gene (5 bases). The CDR3 is 13 residues long. Germline assignment: CDR1 MNHNS and CDR2 SASEGT. V lost 7 bases and J lost 3, with 13 bases in between. The CDR3 sequence: CASTYGAGYEQYF. CDR3 DNA sequence: TGTGCCAGCACGTATGGGGCAGGCTACGAGCAGTACTTC.

This clone was seen a single time. The chain couples TRBV28 to TRBJ2-5; D possibly corresponds to TRBD2 (7 bases). V was pared by 3 bases and J by 7 bases, with 15 bases between. The CDR3 loop spans 14 amino acids. CDR1 MDHEN and CDR2 SYDVKM come from the germline V gene. The CDR3 nucleotides are TGTGCCAGCAGTTTGAGGGGGGGCGGGGGGACCCAGTACTTC. It specifies CASSLRGGGGTQYF.